The rows below give T cell receptor beta chains drawn from one sample of a study of blood T cell repertoires in COVID-19. Clones were sequenced by immunoSEQ multiplex PCR, and TCRdb holds only the in-frame ones, with some missing. The data hold around 180,000 clones, with around 83% observed a single time. Source material: peripheral blood. The receptor source for this set is a human donor in a cohort sampled during active COVID-19. Both conserved end residues are part of each CDR3. A D gene is named only where the DNA matches it firmly. Where a row states a size, it is once, few, many or the class of an expanded clone; other rows omit it.

v_gene: TRBV27; d_gene: .; abundance: once; j_gene: TRBJ1-2; CDR3aa: CASKEALNYGYTF; CDR3nt: TGTGCCAGCAAAGAAGCCCTTAACTATGGCTACACCTTC
v_gene: TRBV3-1/TRBV3-2; d_gene: .; abundance: .; j_gene: TRBJ1-4; CDR3aa: CASSQDRTSLRGNEKLFF; CDR3nt: TGTGCCAGCAGCCAAGATAGGACATCCCTGCGTGGTAATGAAAAACTGTTTTTT
v_gene: TRBV5-1; d_gene: TRBD1; abundance: .; j_gene: TRBJ1-1; CDR3aa: CASSVDRGNTEAFF; CDR3nt: TGCGCCAGCAGCGTGGACAGGGGGAACACTGAAGCTTTCTTT
v_gene: TRBV28; d_gene: .; abundance: .; j_gene: TRBJ2-7; CDR3aa: CASSLDRVAPRQYF; CDR3nt: TGTGCCAGCAGTTTAGATCGGGTTGCCCCCCGGCAGTACTTC
v_gene: TRBV3-1/TRBV3-2; d_gene: TRBD2; abundance: few; j_gene: TRBJ2-7; CDR3aa: CASSQESGAGYYEQYF; CDR3nt: TGTGCCAGCAGCCAAGAGTCAGGAGCGGGGTACTACGAGCAGTACTTC
v_gene: TRBV7-9; d_gene: .; abundance: .; j_gene: TRBJ1-2; CDR3aa: CASSLSGPYGYTF; CDR3nt: TGTGCCAGCAGCTTATCGGGTCCCTATGGCTACACCTTC
v_gene: TRBV19; d_gene: .; abundance: .; j_gene: TRBJ2-6; CDR3aa: CASSLPEGAGANVLTF; CDR3nt: TGTGCCAGTAGTCTCCCCGAGGGGGCTGGGGCCAACGTCCTGACTTTC
v_gene: TRBV5-1; d_gene: .; abundance: .; j_gene: TRBJ1-1; CDR3aa: CASGLIQMNTEAFF; CDR3nt: TGCGCCAGCGGACTCATACAAATGAACACTGAAGCTTTCTTT
v_gene: TRBV5-1; d_gene: .; abundance: .; j_gene: TRBJ2-1; CDR3aa: CASSLRLASWYNEQFF; CDR3nt: TGCGCCAGCAGCTTGAGGCTGGCTAGCTGGTACAATGAGCAGTTCTTC
v_gene: TRBV6-1; d_gene: .; abundance: .; j_gene: TRBJ2-7; CDR3aa: CASSEFSGSYEQYF; CDR3nt: TGTGCCAGCAGTGAATTTAGCGGATCCTACGAGCAGTACTTC
v_gene: TRBV7-2; d_gene: .; abundance: .; j_gene: TRBJ2-4; CDR3aa: CASSTHRGADKNIQYF; CDR3nt: TGTGCCAGCAGCACTCATCGGGGGGCGGACAAAAACATTCAGTACTTC
v_gene: TRBV5-1; d_gene: .; abundance: .; j_gene: TRBJ2-5; CDR3aa: CASSLAGGKETQYF; CDR3nt: TGCGCCAGCAGCTTGGCTGGGGGGAAAGAGACCCAGTACTTC
v_gene: TRBV5-1; d_gene: .; abundance: .; j_gene: TRBJ1-1; CDR3aa: CASSIQENTEAFF; CDR3nt: TGCGCCAGCAGCATACAGGAAAACACTGAAGCTTTCTTT
v_gene: TRBV25-1; d_gene: .; abundance: .; j_gene: TRBJ1-2; CDR3aa: CASSESRGYTF; CDR3nt: TGTGCCAGCAGTGAATCTCGGGGCTACACCTTC
v_gene: TRBV18; d_gene: .; abundance: few; j_gene: TRBJ2-7; CDR3aa: CATASSQAVPYEQYF; CDR3nt: TGTGCCACAGCCAGCTCACAGGCAGTTCCATACGAGCAGTACTTC
v_gene: TRBV28; d_gene: TRBD2; abundance: few; j_gene: TRBJ2-7; CDR3aa: CASAGTSGGIGEQYF; CDR3nt: TGTGCCAGCGCCGGGACTAGCGGGGGAATTGGAGAGCAGTACTTC
v_gene: TRBV6-5; d_gene: TRBD1; abundance: .; j_gene: TRBJ2-7; CDR3aa: CASSETGLSEQYF; CDR3nt: TGTGCCAGCAGCGAGACAGGGTTGAGTGAGCAGTACTTC
v_gene: TRBV6-2/TRBV6-3; d_gene: TRBD1; abundance: .; j_gene: TRBJ1-2; CDR3aa: CASRPPTGGGYGYTF; CDR3nt: TGTGCCAGCAGACCTCCGACAGGGGGCGGCTATGGCTACACCTTC
v_gene: TRBV11-1; d_gene: TRBD1; abundance: .; j_gene: TRBJ1-1; CDR3aa: CASTRTGEGEAFF; CDR3nt: TGTGCCAGCACCCGGACAGGGGAGGGTGAAGCTTTCTTT
v_gene: TRBV5-1; d_gene: .; abundance: .; j_gene: TRBJ1-2; CDR3aa: CASSLAQDNYGYTF; CDR3nt: TGCGCCAGCAGCTTGGCACAGGACAACTATGGCTACACCTTC
v_gene: TRBV2; d_gene: TRBD1; abundance: once; j_gene: TRBJ1-6; CDR3aa: CAISGQGDLTPLHF; CDR3nt: TGTGCCATCTCGGGACAGGGGGATTTAACCCCCCTCCACTTT
v_gene: TRBV4-1; d_gene: TRBD1; abundance: .; j_gene: TRBJ1-1; CDR3aa: CASSQGRDSMNTEAFF; CDR3nt: TGCGCCAGCAGCCAAGGGAGGGACAGCATGAACACTGAAGCTTTCTTT
v_gene: TRBV18; d_gene: .; abundance: .; j_gene: TRBJ2-3; CDR3aa: CASSRGGTDTQYF; CDR3nt: TGTGCCAGCTCACGCGGGGGCACAGATACGCAGTATTTT
v_gene: TRBV6-4; d_gene: TRBD1; abundance: .; j_gene: TRBJ1-6; CDR3aa: CASSDSQQGNSPLHF; CDR3nt: TGTGCCAGCAGTGACTCCCAACAGGGGAATTCACCCCTCCACTTT